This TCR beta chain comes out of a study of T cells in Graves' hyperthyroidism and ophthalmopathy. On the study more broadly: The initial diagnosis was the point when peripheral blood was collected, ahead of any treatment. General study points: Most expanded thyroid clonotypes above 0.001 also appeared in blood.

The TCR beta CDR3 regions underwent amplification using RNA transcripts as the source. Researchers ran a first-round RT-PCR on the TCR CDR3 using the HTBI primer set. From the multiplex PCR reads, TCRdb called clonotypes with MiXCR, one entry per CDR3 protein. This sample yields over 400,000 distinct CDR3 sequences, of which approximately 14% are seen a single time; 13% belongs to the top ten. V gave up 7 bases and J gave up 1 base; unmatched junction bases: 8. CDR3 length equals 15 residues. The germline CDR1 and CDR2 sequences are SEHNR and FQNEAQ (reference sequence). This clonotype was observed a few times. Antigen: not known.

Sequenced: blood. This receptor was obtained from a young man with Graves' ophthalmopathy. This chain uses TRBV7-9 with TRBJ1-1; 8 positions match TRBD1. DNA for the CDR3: TGTGCCAGCAACCTCAGCGGGACAGGGAACACTGAAGCTTTCTTT. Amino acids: CASNLSGTGNTEAFF.